This T cell receptor (beta chain) was captured in a study of blood T cell repertoires in COVID-19. Overall study context: Italy, Spain and the United States were the sources of the convalescent and acute COVID-19 samples. T cells, B-cell-depleted T cells, or PBMCs provided the cDNA or gDNA that served as material.

Trimming removed 0 bases from V and 6 bases from J, with 14 bases in between. The CDR3 sequence is 15 residues long. Germline lookup yields CDR1 LNHNV and CDR2 YYDKDF (reference sequence). The table lists this clone with a few counts. Original handling: The authors estimated nucleated cell counts from reference gene primer amplification. TCRdb's table, derived via immunoSEQ multiplex PCR, lists solely in-frame clones and lacks some. The DNA was the basis for D and trimming; V, J and clone size are from that table. The sample records 230,000 or so clones, around 85% being singletons. Sequenced sample: peripheral blood. This chain joins TRBV15 and TRBJ1-2, with D possibly TRBD1 on 6 matching bases. The clonotype was recovered from a human donor in a cohort sampled during active COVID-19. CDR3 residues: CATSRDVREGDGYTF. CDR3 DNA sequence: TGTGCCACCAGCAGAGATGTCAGGGAGGGGGATGGCTACACCTTC.